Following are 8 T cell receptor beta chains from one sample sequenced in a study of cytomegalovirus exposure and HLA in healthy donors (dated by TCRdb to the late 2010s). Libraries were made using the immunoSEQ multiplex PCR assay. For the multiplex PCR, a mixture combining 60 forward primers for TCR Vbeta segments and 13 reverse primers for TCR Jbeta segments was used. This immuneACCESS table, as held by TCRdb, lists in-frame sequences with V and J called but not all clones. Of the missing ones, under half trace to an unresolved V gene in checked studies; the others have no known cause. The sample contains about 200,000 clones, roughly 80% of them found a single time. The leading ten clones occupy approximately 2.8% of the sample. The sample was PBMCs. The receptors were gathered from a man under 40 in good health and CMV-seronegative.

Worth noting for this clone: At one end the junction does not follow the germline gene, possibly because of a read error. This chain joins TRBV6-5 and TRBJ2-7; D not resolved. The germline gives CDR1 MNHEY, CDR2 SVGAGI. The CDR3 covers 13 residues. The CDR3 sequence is CASRRTRDTSINF. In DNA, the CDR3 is TGTGCCAGCAGAAGAACCCGAGACACCTCCATAAACTTC.

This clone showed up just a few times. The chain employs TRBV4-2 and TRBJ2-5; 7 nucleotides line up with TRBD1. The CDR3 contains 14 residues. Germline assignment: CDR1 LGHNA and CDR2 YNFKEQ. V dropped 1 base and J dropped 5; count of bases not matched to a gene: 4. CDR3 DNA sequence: TGTGCCAGCAGCCAAGGAGGGGGCGGCGAGACCCAGTACTTC. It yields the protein CASSQGGGGETQYF.

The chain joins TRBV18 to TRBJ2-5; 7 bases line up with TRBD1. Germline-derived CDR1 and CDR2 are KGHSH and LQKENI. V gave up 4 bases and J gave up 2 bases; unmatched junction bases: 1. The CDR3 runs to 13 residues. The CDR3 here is CASSRGQQETQYF. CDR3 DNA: TGTGCCAGCTCACGGGGACAGCAAGAGACCCAGTACTTC.

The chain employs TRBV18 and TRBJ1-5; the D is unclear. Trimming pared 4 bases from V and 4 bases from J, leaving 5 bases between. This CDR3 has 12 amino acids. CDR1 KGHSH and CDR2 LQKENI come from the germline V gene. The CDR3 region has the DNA TGTGCCAGCTCACGAGGGAATCAGCCCCAGCATTTT. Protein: CASSRGNQPQHF.

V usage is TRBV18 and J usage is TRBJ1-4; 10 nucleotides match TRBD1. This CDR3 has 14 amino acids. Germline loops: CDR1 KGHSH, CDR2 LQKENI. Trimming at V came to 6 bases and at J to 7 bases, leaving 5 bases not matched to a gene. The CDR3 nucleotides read TGTGCCAGCTCTCTCGACAGGGGGCCTGAAAAACTGTTTTTT. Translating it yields CASSLDRGPEKLFF.

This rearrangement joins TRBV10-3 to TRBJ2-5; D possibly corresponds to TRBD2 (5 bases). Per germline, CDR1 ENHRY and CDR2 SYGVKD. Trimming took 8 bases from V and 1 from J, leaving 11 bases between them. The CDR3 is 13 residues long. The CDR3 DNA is TGTGCCATCGGACCGGACTCCCAAGAGACCCAGTACTTC. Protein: CAIGPDSQETQYF.

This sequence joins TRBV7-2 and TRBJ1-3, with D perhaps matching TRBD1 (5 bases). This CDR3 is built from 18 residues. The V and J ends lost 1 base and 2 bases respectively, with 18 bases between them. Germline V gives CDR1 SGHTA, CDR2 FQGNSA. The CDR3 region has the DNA TGTGCCAGCAGCTTAGGAAAGGGGATTCTCCCCCCTGGAAACACCATATATTTT. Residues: CASSLGKGILPPGNTIYF.

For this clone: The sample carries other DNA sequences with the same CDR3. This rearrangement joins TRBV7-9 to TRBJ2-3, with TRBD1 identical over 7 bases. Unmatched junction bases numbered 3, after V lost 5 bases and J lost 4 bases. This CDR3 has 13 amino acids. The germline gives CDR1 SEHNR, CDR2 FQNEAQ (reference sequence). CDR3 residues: CASSPRGPDTQYF. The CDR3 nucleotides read TGTGCCAGCAGCCCTAGGGGGCCAGATACGCAGTATTTT.